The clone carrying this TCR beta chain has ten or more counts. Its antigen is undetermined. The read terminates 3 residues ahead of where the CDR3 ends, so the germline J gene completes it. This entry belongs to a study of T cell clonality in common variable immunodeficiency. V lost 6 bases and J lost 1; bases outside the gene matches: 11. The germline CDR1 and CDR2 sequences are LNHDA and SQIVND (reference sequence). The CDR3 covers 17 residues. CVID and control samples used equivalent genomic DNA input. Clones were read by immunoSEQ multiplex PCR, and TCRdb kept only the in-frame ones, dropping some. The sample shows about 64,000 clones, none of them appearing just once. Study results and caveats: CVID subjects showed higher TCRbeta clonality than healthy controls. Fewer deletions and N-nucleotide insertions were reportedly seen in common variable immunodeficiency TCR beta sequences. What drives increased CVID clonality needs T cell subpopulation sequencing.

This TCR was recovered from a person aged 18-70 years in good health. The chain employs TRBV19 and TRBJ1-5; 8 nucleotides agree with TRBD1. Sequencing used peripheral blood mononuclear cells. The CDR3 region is CASRDPRTGRSNQPQHF. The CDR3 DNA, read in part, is TGTGCCAGTAGGGATCCGCGGACAGGGCGAAGCAATCAGCCC.